The present T cell receptor (beta chain) was sequenced within a study of neoadjuvant anti-PD-1 for oral cavity cancer. Sequencing used immunoSEQ multiplex PCR; TCRdb keeps in-frame clones, though not all of them. This sample has about 14,000 clones, with roughly 67% found just once. Losses at the gene ends were 2 bases for V and 0 bases for J; bases not matched to a gene: 7. This CDR3 is built from 16 residues. The germline V gene has CDR1 MNHNS and CDR2 SASEGT. V is TRBV6-1 and J is TRBJ2-7; 7 positions agree with TRBD1. The specimen comprised PBMCs, sampled before nivolumab (anti-PD-1) treatment. The sequence derives from a person aged 35 to 85 with oral cavity squamous cell carcinoma. In DNA form, the CDR3 reads TGTGCCAGCAGTGAACCTTTCGGGACAGCCTCCTACGAGCAGTACTTC. It specifies CASSEPFGTASYEQYF.